This T cell receptor beta chain derives from a study of blood T cell repertoires in COVID-19. Study background: COVID-19 samples from acute and convalescent phases originated in the United States, Italy and Spain.

The CDR3 is made up of 14 amino acids. Germline V gene lookup returns CDR1 SQVTM and CDR2 ANQGSEA. The V gene lost 7 bases and the J gene lost 3 bases, with 18 bases spanning the gap. In the original processing: Researchers report that nucleated cell counts were estimated from reference gene primer amplification. Here immunoSEQ multiplex PCR was the method, and the copy in TCRdb shows in-frame clones only, minus some. That table furnishes V, J and clone size, whereas the DNA furnished D and trimming. The table records tens of thousands of clones, about 86% of them present only once. This receptor was identified in an elderly man with acute or convalescent COVID-19. The source material was peripheral blood. The chain carries TRBV29-1 and TRBJ1-2; possibly TRBD1 for D (6 bases). CDR3 DNA: TGCAGCGCCGATGGGGGACAACTGCACTATGGCTACACCTTC. This encodes CSADGGQLHYGYTF.